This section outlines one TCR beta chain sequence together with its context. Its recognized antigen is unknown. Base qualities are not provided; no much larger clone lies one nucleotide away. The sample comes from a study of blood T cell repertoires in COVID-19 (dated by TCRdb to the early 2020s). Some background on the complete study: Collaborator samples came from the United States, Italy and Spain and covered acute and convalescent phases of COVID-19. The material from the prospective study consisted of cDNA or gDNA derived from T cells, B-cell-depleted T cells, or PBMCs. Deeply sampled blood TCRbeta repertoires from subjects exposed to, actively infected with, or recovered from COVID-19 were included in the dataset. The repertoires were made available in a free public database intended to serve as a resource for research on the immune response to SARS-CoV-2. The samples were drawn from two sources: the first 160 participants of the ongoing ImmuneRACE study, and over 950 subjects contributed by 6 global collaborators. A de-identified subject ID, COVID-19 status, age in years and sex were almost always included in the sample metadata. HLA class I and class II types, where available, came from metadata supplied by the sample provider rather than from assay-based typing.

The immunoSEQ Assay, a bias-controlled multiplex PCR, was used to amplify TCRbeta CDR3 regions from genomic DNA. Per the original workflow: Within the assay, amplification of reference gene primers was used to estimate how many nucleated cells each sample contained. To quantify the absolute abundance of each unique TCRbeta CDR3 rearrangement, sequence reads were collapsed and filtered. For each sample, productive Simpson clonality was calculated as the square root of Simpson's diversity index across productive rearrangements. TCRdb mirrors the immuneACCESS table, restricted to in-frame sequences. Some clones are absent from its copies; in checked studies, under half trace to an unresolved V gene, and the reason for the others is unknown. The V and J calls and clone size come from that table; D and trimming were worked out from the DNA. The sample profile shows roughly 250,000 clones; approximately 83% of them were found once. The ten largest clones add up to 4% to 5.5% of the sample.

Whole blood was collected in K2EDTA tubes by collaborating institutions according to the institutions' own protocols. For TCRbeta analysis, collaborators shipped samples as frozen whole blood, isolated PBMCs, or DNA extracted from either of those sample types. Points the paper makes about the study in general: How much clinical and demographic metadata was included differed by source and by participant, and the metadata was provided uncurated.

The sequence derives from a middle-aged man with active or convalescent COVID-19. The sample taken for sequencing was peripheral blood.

The DNA sequence follows: TGCGCCAGCAGCCAAGGGGCTAGCGGGGGGGTCTACGAGCAGTACTTC. Translated, this is CASSQGASGGVYEQYF. Recombination linked TRBV4-1 to TRBJ2-7; 12 middle bases align to TRBD2. CDR1 and CDR2, per the germline V gene, are MGHRA and YSYEKL. The CDR3 contains 16 residues, cysteine and phenylalanine counted. Just the 48-base CDR3 DNA is kept, in frame starting at base 1. The germline V end is reduced by 1 base and the J end by 3 bases; junction bases left unmatched: 4.